This T cell receptor (beta chain) was sequenced for a study of memory CD4+ T cells and cytomegalovirus serostatus (dated 2019 in TCRdb). A note on the overall study: The cohort comprised around 35 healthy Belgian adults, 9 CMV seropositive and some 25 CMV seronegative. The study sequenced CD4+ memory TCRbeta repertoires of a Belgian cohort with known cytomegalovirus serostatus to replicate a published TCR-based CMV serostatus classifier. Paper-wide results and their limitations: Unlike the original study, which covered naive and memory CD4+ and CD8+ populations, the Belgian study sequenced only CD4+CD45RO+ memory cells. CMV serostatus prediction reached a median bootstrapped AUC of about 0.96 with the original framework and 0.85 to 0.91 with a US-trained random forest. On the Belgian cohort, the classifier based on the original framework reached a median bootstrapped AUC of 0.95, with a 95% CI of 0.76-1.00. The results were interpreted as suggesting that the CMV-associated TCR signature is mostly present in the CD4+ memory repertoire. Of around 150 previously reported CMV-associated TCRbeta sequences, about 62 appeared in the CD4+ memory repertoires, each in one to five individuals.

Single viable CD3+CD4+CD8-CD45RO+ cells were sorted as memory CD4+ T cells on a FACSAria II. CMV serostatus was determined using a Roche Elecsys assay that detects serum IgG against CMV pp150, pp28, p38 and p52. Once the samples were thawed, total CD4+ T cells were enriched through positive selection using CD4 magnetic microbeads. The samples came from a separate study whose specific focus was interrogating the CD4+ T cell memory repertoire. Peripheral blood mononuclear cells were isolated and cryopreserved following standard operating procedures; serum was stored at -80 °C. The staining relied on CD3-PerCP (BW264/56), CD4-APC (RPA-T4), CD45RO-PE (UCHT1) and CD8-Pacific Orange (3B5) antibodies, and Sytox blue was used to exclude non-viable cells. Genomic DNA was extracted from sorted cells with the Quick-DNA Microprep Kit. Amplification of TCRbeta DNA was done with the immunoSEQ hsTCRbeta kit, following the protocol from the manufacturer. An Illumina MiSeq instrument was used to sequence the TCRbeta libraries. In the authors' own workflow: Removing out-of-frame sequences left some 2.4 million distinct TCRbeta sequences, an average of roughly 67,000 per individual. Each individual was scored by the count of 150 to 200 previously reported CMV-associated TCRbeta sequences and the total productive distinct TCRbeta count. A beta-binomial model was reimplemented in Python, and scikit-learn random forests with default parameters were trained on data from the US cohort. Classifier performance on the Belgian cohort was reported as the median AUC with percentile confidence intervals calculated over 10,000 bootstrap iterations. TCRdb holds this immuneACCESS table with in-frame rearrangements only. Some clones are missing; in checked studies, unresolved V genes explain under half, and the rest has no known cause. That table furnishes V, J and clone size, whereas the DNA furnished D and trimming. In this sample the table shows about 25,000 clones, 75% of which occur a single time. More than 0.8% of the sample is held by the ten biggest clonotypes.

A note on this clone: Its antigen remains unidentified. No clone much larger than this one lies a single base away; base qualities are absent.

The CDR1 and CDR2 encoded by the germline V gene (reference sequence) are SGHKS and YYEKEE. Trimmed from V: 0 bases; trimmed from J: 3 bases; junction bases lacking a gene match: 10. The CDR3, from cysteine to phenylalanine, totals 17 residues. Only CDR3 DNA remains: 51 bases, in frame from the first base. Rearrangement joined TRBV5-5 to TRBJ2-3; TRBD1 lines up with 7 middle nucleotides. The sequence derives from an adult in good health and CMV-seronegative. The material sequenced was memory CD4+ T cells from blood. CDR3 loop: CASSLVQNRGKTDTQYF. The sequenced DNA is TGTGCCAGCAGCTTGGTCCAAAACAGGGGTAAGACAGATACGCAGTATTTT.